The rows below give T cell receptor beta chains drawn from one sample of a study of blood T cell repertoires in COVID-19. Here immunoSEQ multiplex PCR was the method, and the copy in TCRdb shows in-frame clones only, minus some. The sample lists 150,000 to 200,000 clones; 90% were seen once. Sequenced material: peripheral blood. These receptors were collected from a man over 45 with acute or convalescent COVID-19. The conserved cysteine and the conserved F or W are not part of the CDR3 here.

TRBV5-1 | ASSLAELDTQY
TRBV6-5 | ASTLLAASSYEQY
TRBV13 | ASSRDLLGGQY
TRBV5-1 | ASSYDRSSGYT
TRBV7-2 | ASSLAGRANNEQF
TRBV6-5 | ASRPVTGGTDTQY
TRBV7-3 | ASSLGGRQGDTQY
TRBV10-3 | AISGLSEAF
TRBV5-6 | ASSMTSGALGEQF
TRBV30 | AWSLDSNQPQH
TRBV19 | ASSLIPGTGPGNTIY
TRBV28 | ASSIGGSGNTIY
TRBV28 | ASSPQQGAADTQY
TRBV6-5 | ASIGGGAGETQY
TRBV18 | ASSPGQAESLH
TRBV30 | AGGQGAGEQF
TRBV28 | ASSQAGQGAYGYT
TRBV19 | ASSISMAGVAEQF
TRBV5-1 | ASTAGQRVSTDTQY
TRBV6-1 | ASSEGQGPEKLF
TRBV30 | AWSTPGLPGQYGYT
TRBV5-6 | ASGLQGAGTFGYT
TRBV10-3 | AISESGDRSYGYT
TRBV6-5 | ASPGDGGQPQH
TRBV3-1/TRBV3-2 | ASSQWTSGSEQF
TRBV6-5 | ASSYDRATDTQY
TRBV29-1 | SVGPGELKETQY
TRBV10-1 | ASSETPGQGTDTQY
TRBV30 | AGTGLVYHQETQY
TRBV2 | ASSQQGSNTEAF
TRBV2 | ASGLPLNQPQH
TRBV7-2 | ASSPWGGSGNTIY
TRBV28 | ASSFRGTGVEKLF
TRBV10-3 | AISQGRSNQPQH
TRBV30 | AWSETGDGGYT
TRBV19 | ASTNGNYGYT
TRBV28 | ASSFTGAIYNEQF
TRBV18 | ASSPLGLESTDTQY
TRBV28 | ASSAGYTGQPQH
TRBV4-3 | ASSQIPGAHQPQH
TRBV27 | ASSLSSYGRGRNEQF
TRBV28 | ASSLVGGGYT
TRBV7-2 | ASTLRFTDTQY
TRBV29-1 | SVDRDDFYGYT
TRBV29-1 | SVAGQLNTEAF
TRBV28 | ASTSEAEVYNVQF
TRBV4-3 | ASSQEGDRAHGYT
TRBV24-1 | ATSDGTSGSWSTDTQY
TRBV10-2 | ASKARQSNYGYT
TRBV28 | ASTQGPTNYGYT
TRBV7-3 | ASSESGGQGIYGYT
TRBV7-2 | ASSSQRVRTANSPLH
TRBV11-2 | ASSLVAGGSLYGYT
TRBV10-1 | ASRTGGSFQFRYSNQPQH